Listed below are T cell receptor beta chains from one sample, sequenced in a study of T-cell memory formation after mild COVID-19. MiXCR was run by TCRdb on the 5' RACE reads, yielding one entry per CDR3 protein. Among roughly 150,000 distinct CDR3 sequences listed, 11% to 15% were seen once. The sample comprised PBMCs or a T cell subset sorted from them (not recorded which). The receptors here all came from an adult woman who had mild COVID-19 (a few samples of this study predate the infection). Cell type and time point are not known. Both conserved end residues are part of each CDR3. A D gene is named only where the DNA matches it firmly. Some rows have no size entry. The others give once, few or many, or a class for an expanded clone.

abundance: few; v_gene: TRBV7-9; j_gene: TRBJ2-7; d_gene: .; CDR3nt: TGTGCCAGCAGCTTAAGGCGGGACGAATCAAGCGGTCACGAGCAGTACTTC; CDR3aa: CASSLRRDESSGHEQYF
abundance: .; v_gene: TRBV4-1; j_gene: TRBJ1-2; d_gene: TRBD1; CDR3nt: TGCGCCAGCAGCCAAACACGGGACAGGGGAGGCTACACCTTC; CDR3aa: CASSQTRDRGGYTF
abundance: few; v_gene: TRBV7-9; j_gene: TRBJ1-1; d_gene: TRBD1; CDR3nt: TGTGCCAGCAGCTCCGGGACAGGGCTCTCTGAAGCTTTCTTT; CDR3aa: CASSSGTGLSEAFF
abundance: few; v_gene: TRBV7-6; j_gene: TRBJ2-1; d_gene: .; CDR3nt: TGTGCCAGCAGCTTAGAAAGGGGCGAGAATGAGCAGTTCTTC; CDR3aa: CASSLERGENEQFF
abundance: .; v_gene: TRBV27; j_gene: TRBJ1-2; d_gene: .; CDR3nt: TGTGCCGTAAAAGACGGCCAAGACGGCTACACCTTC; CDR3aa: CAVKDGQDGYTF
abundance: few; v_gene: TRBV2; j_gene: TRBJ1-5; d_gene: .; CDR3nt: TGTGCCAGCAGTAGTGGCAGTGTGAATCAGCCCCAGCATTTT; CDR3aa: CASSSGSVNQPQHF
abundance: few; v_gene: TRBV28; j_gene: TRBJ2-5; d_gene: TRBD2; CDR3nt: TGTGCCAGCTTGAGCGGGAAGGAGACCCAGTACTTC; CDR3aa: CASLSGKETQYF
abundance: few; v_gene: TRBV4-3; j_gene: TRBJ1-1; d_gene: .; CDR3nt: TGCGCCAGCAGCCAAGATAATGTAGGGGTGAACACTGAAGCTTTCTTT; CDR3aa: CASSQDNVGVNTEAFF
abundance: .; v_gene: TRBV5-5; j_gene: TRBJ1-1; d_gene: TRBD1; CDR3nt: TGTGCCAGCAGCTTGGGGACAGGGGCGTTGGAAGCTTTCTTT; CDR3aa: CASSLGTGALEAFF
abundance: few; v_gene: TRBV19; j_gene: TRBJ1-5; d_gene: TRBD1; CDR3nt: TGTGCCAGTAGTGGGACAGGGGGTAATCAGCCCCAGCATTTT; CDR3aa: CASSGTGGNQPQHF
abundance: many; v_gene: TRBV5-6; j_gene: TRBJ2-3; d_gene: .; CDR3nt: TGTGCCAGCAGCCCCGGCCCAGGAGCTAGCACAGATACGCAGTATTTT; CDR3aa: CASSPGPGASTDTQYF
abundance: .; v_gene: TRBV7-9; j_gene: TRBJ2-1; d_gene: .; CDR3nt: TGTGCCAGCAGCCCTATCAGACCGGGAAATGAGCAGTTCTTC; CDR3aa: CASSPIRPGNEQFF
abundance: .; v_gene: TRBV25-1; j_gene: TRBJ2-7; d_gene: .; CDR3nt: TGTGCCAGCAGTGAATTTGGTTCCTACGAGCAGTACTTC; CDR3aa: CASSEFGSYEQYF
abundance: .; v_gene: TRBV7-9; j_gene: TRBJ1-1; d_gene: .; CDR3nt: TGTGCCAGCAGCTCGGGACGGGACACTGAAGCTTTCTTT; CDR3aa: CASSSGRDTEAFF
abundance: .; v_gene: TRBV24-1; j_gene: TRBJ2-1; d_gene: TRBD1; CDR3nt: TGTGCCATCCGGGACAGGGGTTTGGGTGAGCAGTTCTTC; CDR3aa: CAIRDRGLGEQFF
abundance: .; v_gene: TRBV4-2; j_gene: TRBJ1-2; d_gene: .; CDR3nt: TGTGCCAGCAGCCAAGATCGTCAGGTCAGCATCTTAGGCTACACCTTC; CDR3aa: CASSQDRQVSILGYTF
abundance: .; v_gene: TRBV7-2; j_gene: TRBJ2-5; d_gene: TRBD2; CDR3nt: TGTGCCAGCAGCTTAGAAGGCGGGAGCGCAGAGACCCAGTACTTC; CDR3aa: CASSLEGGSAETQYF
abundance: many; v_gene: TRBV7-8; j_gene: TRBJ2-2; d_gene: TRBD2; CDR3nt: TGTGCCAGCAGCTCCCCAAGTTGGAGCGGGAGTCGCCCGCCCGGGGAGCTGTTTTTT; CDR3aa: CASSSPSWSGSRPPGELFF
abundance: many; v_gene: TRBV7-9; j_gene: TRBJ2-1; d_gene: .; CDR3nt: TGTGCCAGCAGCTTAGCCGAAGAGCAGTTCTTC; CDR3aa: CASSLAEEQFF
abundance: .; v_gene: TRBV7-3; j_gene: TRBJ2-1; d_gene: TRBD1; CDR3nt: TGTGCCAGCAGCCCACACACAGGGGGTGCATACAATGAGCAGTTCTTC; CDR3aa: CASSPHTGGAYNEQFF
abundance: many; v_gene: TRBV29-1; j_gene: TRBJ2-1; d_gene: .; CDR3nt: TGCAGCGTTGTTTTGGATGAGCAGTTCTTC; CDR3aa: CSVVLDEQFF
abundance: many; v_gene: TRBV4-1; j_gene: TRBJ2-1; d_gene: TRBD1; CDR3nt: TGCGCCAGCAGCCAAGTCCCGGACAGGGGGCTCAATGAGCAGTTCTTC; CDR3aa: CASSQVPDRGLNEQFF
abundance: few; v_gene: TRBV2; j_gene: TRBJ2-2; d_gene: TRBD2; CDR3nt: TGTGCCAGCAGTGAATTTGCGGGGGGGCCGAACACCGGGGAGCTGTTTTTT; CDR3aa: CASSEFAGGPNTGELFF